A single sample gave rise to the 5 T cell receptor beta chains below, sequenced in a study of blood T cells in healthy people across ages. Using a J-beta primer mix together with a sample-barcoded 5' primer, a second PCR was run for about 6 to 12 cycles. TCRdb independently ran MiXCR on the 5' RACE reads; one entry per CDR3 protein. The table has hundreds of thousands of distinct CDR3 sequences, approximately 21% seen once. What was sequenced was blood. The receptors shown here come from a man aged 65 to 79 in good health.

This clonotype showed up many times. V gene TRBV30 combines with J gene TRBJ2-3; D not certain. The CDR3 covers 15 residues. Germline CDR1 is GTSNPN and CDR2 is SVGIG (reference sequence). Trimming took 0 bases from V and 0 from J, leaving 10 bases between them. CDR3 residues: CAWSVRQFSTDTQYF. As DNA, the CDR3 is TGTGCCTGGAGTGTTCGGCAGTTTAGCACAGATACGCAGTATTTT.

This chain joins TRBV12-3 or TRBV12-4 and TRBJ2-5, with D tentatively TRBD1 (5 bases). The closer fit of TRBJ2-7 to the DNA end suggests the J call may be wrong. The CDR3 is 16 amino acids. The CDR3 loop reads CASSLRAPGLKGEQYF. The CDR3 bases are TGTGCCAGCAGTTTAAGGGCCCCAGGGCTAAAGGGCGAGCAGTACTTC.

To note about this clonotype: Germline is not matched at one junction end, which may reflect a read error. The chain carries TRBV7-7 and TRBJ2-7; D is ambiguous. This CDR3 is built from 13 residues. Germline CDR1 and CDR2: SSHAT and FNYEAQ (reference sequence). The CDR3 is CASSADRCLEQYF. In nucleotides, the CDR3 is TGTGCTAGCAGCGCGGATCGGTGCTTGGAGCAGTACTTC.

V usage is TRBV20-1 and J usage is TRBJ2-1; D ambiguous. This CDR3 region has 11 residues. The germline V gene has CDR1 DFQATT and CDR2 SNEGSKA (reference sequence). V was trimmed by 5 bases and J by 8 bases, leaving 10 bases between them. CDR3 coding DNA: TGCAGTGCTCTCAGTAGGGATGAGCAGTTCTTC. This encodes CSALSRDEQFF.

The CDR3 DNA reads TGTGCCTGTAAACTAGCGGGAGTTAAAGATACGCAGTATTTT. Its translation is CACKLAGVKDTQYF. The J gene is TRBJ2-3, the V gene TRBV30; TRBD2 aligns across 11 bases. The CDR3 contains 14 residues. Germline values: CDR1 GTSNPN, CDR2 SVGIG (reference sequence). Trimming at V came to 6 bases and at J to 5 bases, leaving 7 bases not matched to a gene.